The 28 T cell receptor beta chains below come from one sample, sequenced in a study of T-cell memory formation after mild COVID-19. TCRdb used MiXCR to reprocess the 5' RACE reads, holding one entry per CDR3 protein. The sample contains about 340,000 distinct CDR3 sequences, under 25% of which appear only once. The sample comprised PBMCs or a T cell subset sorted from them (not recorded which). The source is a man between 18 and 35 years old who had mild COVID-19 (a few samples of this study predate the infection). Cell type and time point are not known.

This chain links TRBV6-2 or TRBV6-3 with TRBJ2-1, with TRBD2 identical over 13 bases. The CDR3 has 20 amino acids. Germline-derived CDR1 and CDR2 are MNHEY and SVGEGT. Germline trimming cut 2 bases from V and 4 bases from J; bases unmatched to any gene: 14. The CDR3 region is CASSYPTSGGPSLRYNEQFF. The CDR3 DNA is TGTGCCAGCAGTTACCCGACTAGCGGGGGGCCTTCACTACGGTACAATGAGCAGTTCTTC.

This clonotype has more than one count but fewer than ten. V and J are TRBV2 and TRBJ2-5; D is ambiguous. V was shortened by 8 bases and J by 0 bases, with 10 bases between the two germline ends. Germline assignment: CDR1 SNHLY and CDR2 FYNNEI. The CDR3 is made up of 13 amino acids. CDR3 loop: CASLRSYQETQYF. CDR3 DNA sequence: TGTGCCAGCCTACGGAGCTACCAAGAGACCCAGTACTTC.

This sequence joins TRBV9 and TRBJ1-4; unclear D gene. The germline V and J ends were trimmed by 0 bases and 17 bases, with 8 bases remaining between them. The CDR3 is 10 residues long. From germline, CDR1 is SGDLS and CDR2 YYNGEE. Written as DNA, the CDR3 is TGTGCCAGCAGCGTAGAGGAACCCTTTTTT. Translated: CASSVEEPFF.

This clonotype was observed a few times. The chain uses TRBV11-2 and TRBJ2-1, with a tentative D call TRBD2 (6 bases). Trimming stripped 5 bases from V and 7 bases from J, with 15 bases between. Germline CDR1 and CDR2: SGHAT and FQNNGV. The CDR3 length is 14 residues. CDR3 DNA sequence: TGTGCCAGCAGCCCCTTCCTTAGCGGTAATGAGCAGTTCTTC. Its protein product is CASSPFLSGNEQFF.

This clonotype has just a few counts. The chain links TRBV7-9 to TRBJ2-3; no definite D call. Germline V gene data show CDR1 as SEHNR and CDR2 as FQNEAQ (reference sequence). V lost 2 bases and J lost 6, with 12 bases in between. This CDR3 is built from 14 residues. The CDR3 region is CASSLMASYDTQYF. In DNA, the CDR3 is TGTGCCAGCAGCTTAATGGCCTCCTACGATACGCAGTATTTT.

This clonotype was seen more than once but under ten times. The chain links TRBV6-2 or TRBV6-3 to TRBJ1-1; D is perhaps TRBD1 (5 bases). CDR1 and CDR2 from the germline V gene are MNHEY and SVGEGT. The V end lost 7 bases, the J end lost 0 bases, and 18 bases lay between the germline ends. This CDR3 spans 16 amino acids. CDR3 in DNA: TGTGCCAGCAAGTTTCAGTTCGGACACCTGAACACTGAAGCTTTCTTT. Encoded protein: CASKFQFGHLNTEAFF.

The DNA of the CDR3 is TGTGCCACCAGTGATTTGCGACCGGGATGGGAAAACACCATATATTTT. As protein: CATSDLRPGWENTIYF. The chain links TRBV24-1 to TRBJ1-3; D gene uncertain. The CDR3 length is 16 residues. Germline V lookup: CDR1 KGHDR, CDR2 SFDVKD. V was pared by 0 bases and J by 6 bases, with 14 bases between.

This clonotype appeared many times. The chain employs TRBV7-2 and TRBJ2-3; D is unresolved. Germline V gives CDR1 SGHTA, CDR2 FQGNSA. The V end was cut by 4 bases, the J end by 5 bases, with 7 bases between. CDR3 length: 12 residues. The DNA of the CDR3 is TGTGCCAGCAGCTCTTACGGAGATACGCAGTATTTT. It encodes CASSSYGDTQYF.

The chain has TRBV6-1 and TRBJ1-2; D gene unclear. Germline values: CDR1 MNHNS, CDR2 SASEGT. With 0 bases removed from V and 7 bases from J, the gap between germline ends came to 9 bases. The CDR3 spans 13 residues. CDR3 region: CASSEAYSFGYTF. The CDR3 DNA is TGTGCCAGCAGTGAAGCGTACAGCTTTGGCTACACCTTC.

V and J are TRBV5-1 and TRBJ1-1, with D possibly matching TRBD1 (5 bases). Trimming removed 5 bases at V and 3 bases at J, with 11 bases between. Germline V gene lookup returns CDR1 SGHRS and CDR2 YFSETQ. This CDR3 is built from 13 residues. CDR3 DNA sequence: TGCGCCAGCAGATGGGGGGAGGACACTGAAGCTTTCTTT. This sequence encodes CASRWGEDTEAFF.

This clonotype was counted a few times. The V gene is TRBV24-1, the J gene TRBJ2-1, with D uncertain. The CDR3 consists of 13 residues. CDR1 is KGHDR, CDR2 SFDVKD, per germline. V lost 6 bases, J lost 5 bases, and 10 bases lay in between. CDR3 bases: TGTGCCACCAGTAGAGGCCAGCACAATGAGCAGTTCTTC. It translates to CATSRGQHNEQFF.

The J gene is TRBJ2-7, the V gene TRBV4-2, with TRBD2 matching 9 bases. In germline, CDR1 is LGHNA, CDR2 YNFKEQ. The CDR3 is 16 residues long. The V gene end was trimmed by 4 bases and the J gene end by 0 bases; junction bases not matched to a gene: 7. CDR3 sequence reads: CASSRLAGLSSYEQYF. The DNA of the CDR3 is TGTGCCAGCAGCCGTCTAGCGGGGCTGAGCTCCTACGAGCAGTACTTC.

Only a few counts were recorded for this clonotype. The V and J genes are TRBV24-1 and TRBJ2-5, with TRBD1 as a possible D gene (5 bases). Germline assignment: CDR1 KGHDR and CDR2 SFDVKD. V lost 5 bases to trimming and J lost 1 base, with 10 bases between them. This CDR3 is 14 amino acids long. The CDR3 DNA follows: TGTGCCACCAGTGCTCCAGGGCCCCAAGAGACCCAGTACTTC. It encodes CATSAPGPQETQYF.

In this sample, this clonotype turned up a few times. The rearrangement joins TRBV5-1 to TRBJ2-1; D gene unclear. CDR1 is SGHRS and CDR2 is YFSETQ in the germline V gene. This CDR3 has 14 residues. Trimming shortened V by 6 bases and J by 1 base, and 11 bases separated the two germline ends. CDR3 DNA sequence: TGCGCCAGCATCGGCCACCTGTCCTACAATGAGCAGTTCTTC. Its protein product is CASIGHLSYNEQFF. Full variable domain (rest looked up from reference TRBV5-1 and TRBJ2-1): KAGVTQTPRYLIKTRGQQVTLSCSPISGHRSVSWYQQTPGQGLQFLFEYFSETQRNKGNFPGRFSGRQFSNSRSEMNVSTLELGDSALYLCASIGHLSYNEQFFGPGTRLTVL.

The table lists this clonotype with many counts. The chain links TRBV11-2 to TRBJ2-5, with D tentatively TRBD2 (6 bases). From germline, CDR1 is SGHAT and CDR2 FQNNGV. CDR3 size: 15 residues. Trimming removed 5 bases at V and 1 base at J, with 14 bases between. The CDR3 here is CASSPPAGGQETQYF. In DNA form, the CDR3 reads TGTGCCAGCAGCCCCCCCGCCGGGGGCCAAGAGACCCAGTACTTC.

J is TRBJ2-1 and V is TRBV6-5, with 8 bases fitting TRBD2. Germline CDR1 is MNHEY and CDR2 is SVGAGI. With V trimmed by 2 bases and J by 3 bases, 6 bases remained unmatched. The CDR3 runs to 16 residues. The CDR3 DNA sequence: TGTGCCAGCAGTTACAAGACCGGGACTAGCTACAATGAGCAGTTCTTC. Its protein is CASSYKTGTSYNEQFF.

The V call is TRBV18, the J call TRBJ1-4; D is undetermined. Germline V gene data show CDR1 as KGHSH and CDR2 as LQKENI. The germline V and J ends were trimmed by 5 bases and 10 bases, with 20 bases remaining between them. There are 15 residues in the CDR3. The CDR3 DNA sequence: TGTGCCAGCTCAGCACTGGGTACGGCAACGACAAAACTGTTTTTT. Encoded protein: CASSALGTATTKLFF. Drawing the rest from reference TRBV18 and TRBJ1-4, the complete variable domain is NAGVMQNPRHLVRRRGQEARLRCSPMKGHSHVYWYRQLPEEGLKFMVYLQKENIIDESGMPKERFSAEFPKEGPSILRIQQVVRGDSAAYFCASSALGTATTKLFFGSGTQLSVL.

The chain joins TRBV13 to TRBJ2-1; 13 bases match TRBD2. The CDR3 covers 16 residues. With V trimmed by 2 bases and J by 6 bases, 4 bases remained unmatched. Germline V lookup: CDR1 PRHDT, CDR2 FYEKMQ (reference sequence). This CDR3 is CASSLPGLAGTNEQFF. CDR3 sequence (DNA): TGTGCCAGCAGCTTACCGGGACTAGCGGGGACCAATGAGCAGTTCTTC. The full variable domain, with the rest looked up from reference TRBV13 and TRBJ2-1, is AAGVIQSPRHLIKEKRETATLKCYPIPRHDTVYWYQQGPGQDPQFLISFYEKMQSDKGSIPDRFSAQQFSDYHSELNMSSLELGDSALYFCASSLPGLAGTNEQFFGPGTRLTVL.

This clonotype has just a few counts. The rearrangement links TRBV10-3 to TRBJ2-7; D tentatively reads TRBD1 or TRBD2 (5 bases each). This CDR3 comprises 18 residues. The V gene's germline CDR1 is ENHRY and CDR2 SYGVKD. V was trimmed by 1 base and J by 3 bases, leaving 22 bases between them. The CDR3 reads CAISELAGSVGKRYEQYF. In nucleotides, the CDR3 is TGTGCCATCAGTGAGTTGGCAGGGTCAGTCGGGAAGCGCTACGAGCAGTACTTC.

V usage is TRBV7-3 and J usage is TRBJ1-6, with 7 bases lining up with TRBD1. Per germline, CDR1 SGHTA and CDR2 FQGTGA. The junction had 11 bases not matched to a gene; V was cut back by 5 bases and J by 10 bases. This CDR3 spans 15 amino acids. In DNA form, the CDR3 reads TGTGCCAGCAGCCAGACAGGGTACATCGGGTCACCCCTCCACTTT. It translates to CASSQTGYIGSPLHF.

This clonotype was detected only a few times. The CDR3 bases are TGTGCCAGCAGCTTAGGAGTGAGCCCTGGGGTGGAGCTGTTTTTT. Amino acids: CASSLGVSPGVELFF. The chain recombines TRBV5-5 with TRBJ2-2, with unresolved D. V was clipped by 2 bases and J by 10 bases, with 18 bases between them. The CDR3 runs to 15 residues. Germline V gene lookup returns CDR1 SGHKS and CDR2 YYEKEE (reference sequence).

This clonotype was counted a few times. The chain is built from TRBV11-2 and TRBJ2-7; D is possibly TRBD1 (5 bases). From germline, CDR1 is SGHAT and CDR2 FQNNGV. Trimming shortened V by 0 bases and J by 0 bases, and 18 bases separated the two germline ends. The CDR3 extends over 18 amino acids. CDR3 loop: CASSLEGVGSPASYEQYF. In nucleotides, the CDR3 is TGTGCCAGCAGCTTAGAAGGGGTCGGCTCCCCGGCCTCCTACGAGCAGTACTTC. Variable domain in full (rest from reference TRBV11-2 and TRBJ2-7): EAGVAQSPRYKIIEKRQSVAFWCNPISGHATLYWYQQILGQGPKLLIQFQNNGVVDDSQLPKDRFSAERLKGVDSTLKIQPAKLEDSAVYLCASSLEGVGSPASYEQYFGPGTRLTVT.

This clonotype came up a few times. The chain joins TRBV29-1 to TRBJ2-5, with a tentative D call TRBD2 (5 bases). Germline CDR1 is SQVTM and CDR2 is ANQGSEA. The V end lost 4 bases, the J end lost 1 base, and 10 bases lay between the germline ends. The length of the CDR3 is 13 residues. CDR3 in DNA: TGCAGCGTTGTAGCGCCTCTCCAAGAGACCCAGTACTTC. Amino acid sequence: CSVVAPLQETQYF.

V and J are TRBV4-3 and TRBJ2-3; D might be TRBD1 or TRBD2, each matching 5 bases. This CDR3 region has 14 residues. The germline V gene has CDR1 LGHNA and CDR2 YSLEER. Between the trimmed V and J ends, which lost 2 bases and 2 bases, there was a span of 8 bases. CDR3: CASSQWGYTDTQYF. CDR3 coding DNA: TGCGCCAGCAGCCAATGGGGGTACACAGATACGCAGTATTTT.

The chain links TRBV11-2 to TRBJ2-1; D not certain. Germline V gene lookup returns CDR1 SGHAT and CDR2 FQNNGV. The CDR3 runs 14 residues. V shed 4 bases and J shed 5 bases, with 12 bases lying between them. CDR3 bases: TGTGCCAGCAGCTCACCCGTTAGTAACAATGAGCAGTTCTTC. This translates into CASSSPVSNNEQFF. The entire variable domain, with the rest obtained from reference TRBV11-2 and TRBJ2-1, is as follows: EAGVAQSPRYKIIEKRQSVAFWCNPISGHATLYWYQQILGQGPKLLIQFQNNGVVDDSQLPKDRFSAERLKGVDSTLKIQPAKLEDSAVYLCASSSPVSNNEQFFGPGTRLTVL.

The gene calls are TRBV4-3 and TRBJ1-4, with D perhaps TRBD1 (5 bases). Germline-derived CDR1 and CDR2 are LGHNA and YSLEER. V was cut by 4 bases and J by 8 bases, with 14 bases left in between. The CDR3 has 14 amino acids. This CDR3 reads CASSPSGVREKLFF. CDR3 DNA: TGCGCCAGCAGCCCCTCGGGGGTTCGGGAAAAACTGTTTTTT.

A few counts support this clonotype. V and J are TRBV20-1 and TRBJ2-5; D possibly matches TRBD1 or TRBD2 (6 bases each). V was pared by 1 base and J by 5 bases, with 11 bases between. The CDR3 sequence is 13 residues long. Germline V gene data show CDR1 as DFQATT and CDR2 as SNEGSKA (reference sequence). Here the CDR3 reads CSARVGGQETQYF. The CDR3 region has the DNA TGCAGTGCTAGAGTTGGGGGGCAGGAGACCCAGTACTTC.

This clonotype was seen only a few times. This chain links TRBV19 with TRBJ1-1, with D perhaps matching TRBD1 (6 bases). Trimming removed 3 bases from V and 6 bases from J, with 11 bases in between. The germline V gene encodes CDR1 LNHDA and CDR2 SQIVND (reference sequence). This CDR3 is built from 13 residues. CDR3 sequence: CASSISRGPEAFF. The CDR3, as DNA: TGTGCCAGTAGTATTTCCAGGGGTCCTGAAGCTTTCTTT.